A selection of T cell receptor beta chains follows, all from one sample in a study of cytomegalovirus exposure and HLA in healthy donors. The table came from immunoSEQ multiplex PCR; TCRdb's copy has only in-frame clones and leaves some out. The sample contains around 240,000 clones, over 80% of which appear only once. Sequenced input: PBMCs. These TCRs come from a woman between 35 and 50 years old in good health and CMV-seropositive. The CDR3 runs from the conserved cysteine through the conserved F or W. The order of the fields is CDR3 DNA, CDR3 protein, V gene, J gene, D gene, clone size. D genes are given only for firm matches. Size is stated for part of the rows, as once, few or many counts, or as a class when the clone is expanded.

cdr3_nt: TGTGCCAGTAGCCGACAGGCTTGGTCCCCTTATGGCTACACCTTC
cdr3_aa: CASSRQAWSPYGYTF
v_call: TRBV19
j_call: TRBJ1-2
d_call: NA
clone_size: NA

cdr3_nt: TGTGCCTGGGGACAGGGGGCTCTTCAGCCCCAGCATTTT
cdr3_aa: CAWGQGALQPQHF
v_call: TRBV30
j_call: TRBJ1-5
d_call: TRBD1
clone_size: NA

cdr3_nt: TGTGCCAGCAGCCAACGCCTGGGACAGTTCTCCTACGAGCAGTACTTC
cdr3_aa: CASSQRLGQFSYEQYF
v_call: TRBV13
j_call: TRBJ2-7
d_call: TRBD1
clone_size: once

cdr3_nt: TGCGCCAGCAGCTTGGATGGGGGGGCCTTGAACGAGCAGTTCTTC
cdr3_aa: CASSLDGGALNEQFF
v_call: TRBV5-1
j_call: TRBJ2-1
d_call: NA
clone_size: NA

cdr3_nt: TGTGCCAGCAGCGCCAGGCAGTTACTCAACACTGAAGCTTTCTTT
cdr3_aa: CASSARQLLNTEAFF
v_call: TRBV11-1
j_call: TRBJ1-1
d_call: NA
clone_size: NA

cdr3_nt: TGTGCCATCGGGGGGGACACAGATACGCAGTATTTT
cdr3_aa: CAIGGDTDTQYF
v_call: TRBV10-3
j_call: TRBJ2-3
d_call: TRBD2
clone_size: once

cdr3_nt: TGTGCCTGGAGTGTATCTGGCAGGGGATTTGGCGGCTACACCTTC
cdr3_aa: CAWSVSGRGFGGYTF
v_call: TRBV30
j_call: TRBJ1-2
d_call: NA
clone_size: NA

cdr3_nt: TGTGCCAGCAGTTTATGGGCCGGGGGGGCGGGGAATGAGCAGTTCTTC
cdr3_aa: CASSLWAGGAGNEQFF
v_call: TRBV27
j_call: TRBJ2-1
d_call: TRBD2
clone_size: once

cdr3_nt: TGCGCCAGCAGCTCGACTAGCGGGGGAGCAGATACGCAGTATTTT
cdr3_aa: CASSSTSGGADTQYF
v_call: TRBV5-1
j_call: TRBJ2-3
d_call: TRBD2
clone_size: NA

cdr3_nt: TGTGCCAGCAGCTTAGTCGGGACAGGGGGCGAAGCTTTCTTT
cdr3_aa: CASSLVGTGGEAFF
v_call: TRBV7-2
j_call: TRBJ1-1
d_call: TRBD1
clone_size: NA

cdr3_nt: TGTGCCAGTAGTGTACGACAGGGGGACTTTGAAGCTTTCTTT
cdr3_aa: CASSVRQGDFEAFF
v_call: TRBV19
j_call: TRBJ1-1
d_call: TRBD1
clone_size: NA

cdr3_nt: TGTGCCATCAGTGGCCCAGAGAAGGCTAACAGGGGAAACGACTATGGCTACACCTTC
cdr3_aa: CAISGPEKANRGNDYGYTF
v_call: TRBV10-3
j_call: TRBJ1-2
d_call: TRBD1
clone_size: NA

cdr3_nt: TGTGCCAACAGACGGGAACCCAGCTCTGGAAACACCATATATTTT
cdr3_aa: CANRREPSSGNTIYF
v_call: TRBV2
j_call: TRBJ1-3
d_call: NA
clone_size: NA

cdr3_nt: TGTGCCAGCAGCTTATTCCCAGGGTGGAACACTGAAGCTTTCTTT
cdr3_aa: CASSLFPGWNTEAFF
v_call: TRBV11-2
j_call: TRBJ1-1
d_call: NA
clone_size: NA

cdr3_nt: TGTGCCAGCAGCTCCAGGGTCTACGAGCAGTACTTC
cdr3_aa: CASSSRVYEQYF
v_call: TRBV7-2
j_call: TRBJ2-7
d_call: NA
clone_size: once

cdr3_nt: TGTGCCTGGAGTGTATCAGCGGGAGGATACGAGCAGTACTTC
cdr3_aa: CAWSVSAGGYEQYF
v_call: TRBV30
j_call: TRBJ2-7
d_call: TRBD2
clone_size: NA

cdr3_nt: TGTGCCAGCAGACGGTCTATCTATGGCTACACCTTC
cdr3_aa: CASRRSIYGYTF
v_call: TRBV2
j_call: TRBJ1-2
d_call: NA
clone_size: NA

cdr3_nt: TGTGCCAGTAGTATCATCCGTACTAGCGCGGGGGATACGCAGTATTTT
cdr3_aa: CASSIIRTSAGDTQYF
v_call: TRBV19
j_call: TRBJ2-3
d_call: TRBD2
clone_size: NA

cdr3_nt: TGTGCCAGCAGCTTGGGCTCGGCAACTAATGAAAAACTGTTTTTT
cdr3_aa: CASSLGSATNEKLFF
v_call: TRBV11-3
j_call: TRBJ1-4
d_call: NA
clone_size: NA

cdr3_nt: TGTGCCAGCAGAACAGGGATTTCCAATCAGCCCCAGCATTTT
cdr3_aa: CASRTGISNQPQHF
v_call: TRBV28
j_call: TRBJ1-5
d_call: NA
clone_size: NA

cdr3_nt: TGCGCCAGCAGCTTGGAGATACAGCGGAGTTACAATGAGCAGTTCTTC
cdr3_aa: CASSLEIQRSYNEQFF
v_call: TRBV5-1
j_call: TRBJ2-1
d_call: NA
clone_size: NA

cdr3_nt: TGTGCCAGCAGTGATCGAAGACTAGCGGGGGTCGGGGAGCTGTTTTTT
cdr3_aa: CASSDRRLAGVGELFF
v_call: TRBV2
j_call: TRBJ2-2
d_call: TRBD2
clone_size: NA

cdr3_nt: TGTGCCAGCACCAGGGGGACTAGCGGATACAATGAGCAGTTCTTC
cdr3_aa: CASTRGTSGYNEQFF
v_call: TRBV28
j_call: TRBJ2-1
d_call: TRBD2
clone_size: NA

cdr3_nt: TGTGCCAGCAGCCAAGGACTAGAAACCCCCTACGAGCAGTACTTC
cdr3_aa: CASSQGLETPYEQYF
v_call: TRBV4-2
j_call: TRBJ2-7
d_call: NA
clone_size: once

cdr3_nt: TGTGCCAGCAGCTTCGAGGGAGACTATGGCTACACCTTC
cdr3_aa: CASSFEGDYGYTF
v_call: TRBV11-3
j_call: TRBJ1-2
d_call: NA
clone_size: NA

cdr3_nt: TGTGCCAGCTCACTGTGGACTAGCGGGGGGGCAGGAGATACGCAGTATTTT
cdr3_aa: CASSLWTSGGAGDTQYF
v_call: TRBV18
j_call: TRBJ2-3
d_call: TRBD2
clone_size: NA

cdr3_nt: TGTGCAAGTTCTAGCGGGAGAGGAAATGAGCAGTTCTTC
cdr3_aa: CASSSGRGNEQFF
v_call: TRBV9
j_call: TRBJ2-1
d_call: TRBD2
clone_size: once

cdr3_nt: TGTGCCTGGGGGACAGGGGTCTACGAGCAGTACTTC
cdr3_aa: CAWGTGVYEQYF
v_call: TRBV30
j_call: TRBJ2-7
d_call: TRBD1
clone_size: NA

cdr3_nt: TGTGCCTGGTCCTCCGGGACAGGGAGACAACGATACACCTTC
cdr3_aa: CAWSSGTGRQRYTF
v_call: TRBV30
j_call: TRBJ1-2
d_call: TRBD1
clone_size: NA

cdr3_nt: TGTGCCAGCAGCTTCGTCAGCTCCTACGAGCAGTACTTC
cdr3_aa: CASSFVSSYEQYF
v_call: TRBV11-2
j_call: TRBJ2-7
d_call: NA
clone_size: NA

cdr3_nt: TGTGCCAGCAGCTTACTAGGATTCGGTAATTCCCCCCTCCACTTT
cdr3_aa: CASSLLGFGNSPLHF
v_call: TRBV7-2
j_call: TRBJ1-6
d_call: NA
clone_size: NA

cdr3_nt: TGTTCCAGCAGCTTGGGACAGGGGGCGGACGAGCAGTACTTC
cdr3_aa: CSSSLGQGADEQYF
v_call: TRBV7-9
j_call: TRBJ2-7
d_call: TRBD1
clone_size: NA

cdr3_nt: TGCGCCAGCAGCTTGGTTTCGGGGTTGGGTGTTAACATTCAGTACTTC
cdr3_aa: CASSLVSGLGVNIQYF
v_call: TRBV5-1
j_call: TRBJ2-4
d_call: NA
clone_size: NA

cdr3_nt: TGTGCCAGCAGCTTAGATAGCGGGAGGGCCAATGAGCAGTTCTTC
cdr3_aa: CASSLDSGRANEQFF
v_call: TRBV11-2
j_call: TRBJ2-1
d_call: TRBD2
clone_size: NA

cdr3_nt: TGTGCCAGTAATACGATCGGGACAGACAAAAACATTCAGTACTTC
cdr3_aa: CASNTIGTDKNIQYF
v_call: TRBV19
j_call: TRBJ2-4
d_call: TRBD1
clone_size: NA

cdr3_nt: TGTGCCAGTAGTCCGAGACATGGCCAAGAGACCCAGTACTTC
cdr3_aa: CASSPRHGQETQYF
v_call: TRBV19
j_call: TRBJ2-5
d_call: NA
clone_size: NA

cdr3_nt: TGTGCCAGCAGCGTGGACAGGGTTACTAATGAAAAACTGTTTTTT
cdr3_aa: CASSVDRVTNEKLFF
v_call: TRBV7-9
j_call: TRBJ1-4
d_call: TRBD1
clone_size: NA

cdr3_nt: TGTGCCAGCAGTCAACTAGCGGGGGGGACAGATACGCAGTATTTT
cdr3_aa: CASSQLAGGTDTQYF
v_call: TRBV6-1
j_call: TRBJ2-3
d_call: TRBD2
clone_size: NA

cdr3_nt: TGTGCCAGCAGTGAATATTTCGGGGAGGGGGGAGAGACCCAGTACTTC
cdr3_aa: CASSEYFGEGGETQYF
v_call: TRBV6-1
j_call: TRBJ2-5
d_call: NA
clone_size: NA

cdr3_nt: TGTGCCAGCAGTTTAATTCTAGCGCACACGAACACCGGGGAGCTGTTTTTT
cdr3_aa: CASSLILAHTNTGELFF
v_call: TRBV28
j_call: TRBJ2-2
d_call: NA
clone_size: NA

cdr3_nt: TGTGCCACCAGCACCGGACAGGGGGCCTCGGGGGCCAACGTCCTGACTTTC
cdr3_aa: CATSTGQGASGANVLTF
v_call: TRBV15
j_call: TRBJ2-6
d_call: TRBD1
clone_size: NA

cdr3_nt: TGTGCCAGCAGTACAGGGGGCAATCAGCCCCAGCATTTT
cdr3_aa: CASSTGGNQPQHF
v_call: TRBV11-2
j_call: TRBJ1-5
d_call: TRBD1
clone_size: NA